Listed below are T cell receptor beta chains from one sample, sequenced in a study of T cell changes during pregnancy in multiple sclerosis. Profiling relied on immunoSEQ multiplex PCR, and the TCRdb table lists in-frame clones only, not all of them. The sample records roughly 40,000 clones, about 91% being singletons. Sequencing was performed on CD4+ T cells from peripheral blood mononuclear cells, taken in the second trimester of pregnancy. Receptors originate from a female donor in good health, enrolled as a control in a pregnancy study. CDR3s include the opening cysteine and the closing phenylalanine or tryptophan. Fields, in order: J gene, V gene, D gene, clone size, CDR3 DNA, CDR3 protein. The D gene is left open where the match is weak. For some rows the clone size is stated as once, few or many, or as a class when expanded; others skip it.

TRBJ1-4 TRBV6-5 - - TGTGCCAGCAGTTACAGTTGGGGGGGAGAAAAACTGTTTTTT CASSYSWGGEKLFF
TRBJ2-3 TRBV6-7 TRBD2 - TGTGCCAGCAGTGACGAGCGGGAGGTCACAGATACGCAGTATTTT CASSDEREVTDTQYF
TRBJ2-1 TRBV18 TRBD2 once TGTGCCAGCTCACCCCCGGGACTAGAGGGCGAGCAGTTCTTC CASSPPGLEGEQFF
TRBJ1-2 TRBV30 - - TGTGCCTGCAGGACTGACGCGAGATATGGCTACACCTTC CACRTDARYGYTF
TRBJ2-1 TRBV4-1 TRBD2 - TGCGCCAGCAGCCAAGATCCCCCCCGCGGGGGGGCGGATGAGCAGTTCTTC CASSQDPPRGGADEQFF
TRBJ1-1 TRBV15 - - TGTGCCACCAGCAGAGCTTCCGGGACTTCGAACACTGAAGCTTTCTTT CATSRASGTSNTEAFF
TRBJ2-5 TRBV7-2 TRBD2 - TGTGCCAGCAGCTACCGAGCGGGAGCAGTAGAGACCCAGTACTTC CASSYRAGAVETQYF
TRBJ1-4 TRBV5-6 TRBD1 - TGTGCCAGCAGCTTACGTGGGACAGGGGGTAATGAAAAACTGTTTTTT CASSLRGTGGNEKLFF
TRBJ1-2 TRBV6-5 TRBD1 - TGTGCCAGCAGTGCCCCCGGGACAGGGGTAGGCTACACCTTC CASSAPGTGVGYTF
TRBJ1-2 TRBV5-4 - - TGTGCCAGCAGCTTGGGGGGGGAAGCTAACTATGGCTACACCTTC CASSLGGEANYGYTF
TRBJ2-3 TRBV4-2 - - TGTGCCAGCAGCCGCGGGGAGCGGGCAGATACGCAGTATTTT CASSRGERADTQYF
TRBJ1-1 TRBV4-1 - - TGCGCCAGCAGCCAAGATTATACAGGATTCATACACACTGAAGCTTTCTTT CASSQDYTGFIHTEAFF
TRBJ2-3 TRBV7-8 TRBD2 - TGTGCCAGCAGCCCCCGGGGGGGGAGCACAGATACGCAGTATTTT CASSPRGGSTDTQYF
TRBJ2-4 TRBV28 - - TGTGCCAGCAGTTTATGGAAGGAGGGCGGAGGCATTCAGTACTTC CASSLWKEGGGIQYF
TRBJ2-1 TRBV27 - - TGTGCCAGCAGCCTGGCCGGGCTAGCAACCCACAATGAGCAGTTCTTC CASSLAGLATHNEQFF
TRBJ2-5 TRBV10-3 - - TGTGCCATCAGTGAGGGGACTCCTCATGCAACCCAAGAGACCCAGTACTTC CAISEGTPHATQETQYF
TRBJ2-3 TRBV15 - - TGTGCCACCAGCGTTATAAGGGGTAGCACAGATACGCAGTATTTT CATSVIRGSTDTQYF
TRBJ2-7 TRBV5-6 TRBD1 - TGTGCCAGCAGCTCCAGGACAGGGGCCATCTACGAGCAGTACTTC CASSSRTGAIYEQYF
TRBJ2-3 TRBV5-4 - - TGTGCCAGCAGCCTAGCCTCATGGGGAGATACGCAGTATTTT CASSLASWGDTQYF
TRBJ2-3 TRBV29-1 TRBD2 - TGCAGCGTGGAAGCGGGAGGAGCAGATACGCAGTATTTT CSVEAGGADTQYF
TRBJ2-3 TRBV18 - - TGTGCCAGCTCACCCCGGGCTTTCGCGGGAGATACGCAGTATTTT CASSPRAFAGDTQYF
TRBJ1-2 TRBV7-9 - - TGTGCCAGCAGCTTAGTGGGTCAAAGCGTGGCAGAACCGAACTATGGCTACACCTTC CASSLVGQSVAEPNYGYTF
TRBJ2-7 TRBV6-1 - - TGTGCCAGCAGTGTCTCTAAGCAGTACTTC CASSVSKQYF
TRBJ2-2 TRBV7-2 TRBD2 - TGTGCCAGCAGCTTAGCAGGTGGGACTAAGCCGGGCGGGGAGCTGTTTTTT CASSLAGGTKPGGELFF
TRBJ2-7 TRBV28 - - TGTGCCAGCACCCAGGGTCCTTACGAGCAGTACTTC CASTQGPYEQYF
TRBJ1-2 TRBV5-4 - - TGTGCCAGCAGCCCGCGGGACGGGAACTATGGCTACACCTTC CASSPRDGNYGYTF
TRBJ2-4 TRBV13 TRBD2 - TGTGCCAGCAGCTTAACGAGTTTTTACGCGGGAGGGCCTGTAGCCAAAAACATTCAGTACTTC CASSLTSFYAGGPVAKNIQYF
TRBJ1-6 TRBV10-3 - - TGTGCCATCAGTGAACGGGGGGCGGCAGAACCTCGGGGTAATTCACCCCTCCACTTT CAISERGAAEPRGNSPLHF
TRBJ2-7 TRBV28 TRBD1 - TGTGCCAGCAGTCCTACCGGGGGACAGGACACCTACGAGCAGTACTTC CASSPTGGQDTYEQYF
TRBJ1-1 TRBV7-9 - - TGTGCCAGCAGCTTAGGTCAGTCGAACACTGAAGCTTTCTTT CASSLGQSNTEAFF
TRBJ2-3 TRBV11-2 TRBD2 - TGCGCCAGCAGCTTGGGAACTAGCGGGTGGACAGATACGCAGTATTTT CASSLGTSGWTDTQYF
TRBJ2-1 TRBV5-1 TRBD1 once TGCGCCAGCAGCTTTCAGGGGGCGTTAAATGAGCAGTTCTTC CASSFQGALNEQFF
TRBJ1-6 TRBV27 - - TGTGCCAGCAGTTTAGCGTGGGGGGCACCCCTCCACTTT CASSLAWGAPLHF
TRBJ2-5 TRBV6-5 - - TGTGCCACCCGAGGTAGCGCAGAGACCCAGTACTTC CATRGSAETQYF
TRBJ2-7 TRBV28 - - TGTGCCAGCAGCACAAGCTACGAGCAGTACTTC CASSTSYEQYF
TRBJ2-2 TRBV29-1 - - TGCAGCGTTGACCAGGGGCGAACGGGACCGAACACCGGGGAGCTGTTTTTT CSVDQGRTGPNTGELFF
TRBJ2-1 TRBV7-2 - - TGTGCCAGCAGCTTAGGGCTAGCAAGCTTCGATGAGCAGTTCTTC CASSLGLASFDEQFF
TRBJ1-1 TRBV7-9 - - TGTGCCAGCAGCTTTACGGGCCCGGGGGACACTGAAGCTTTCTTT CASSFTGPGDTEAFF
TRBJ1-1 TRBV11-2 - - TGTGCCAGCAGCTTAGGCCGGGGGGTCGACGTGACTGAAGCTTTCTTT CASSLGRGVDVTEAFF
TRBJ2-1 TRBV7-2 - - TGTGCCAGCAGTTTTAGCCGAGCTGAGCAGTTCTTC CASSFSRAEQFF
TRBJ2-2 TRBV5-1 - - TGCGCCAGTGCCCCTACGGCTACAGGGTACACCGGGGAGCTGTTTTTT CASAPTATGYTGELFF
TRBJ2-5 TRBV7-9 TRBD2 - TGTGCCAGCAGCGTACGGGGGGAAGAGACCCAGTACTTC CASSVRGEETQYF
TRBJ1-5 TRBV2 TRBD1 - TGTGCCAGCAGGATCAGTCCCGGGACAGGGATTGATCAGCCCCAGCATTTT CASRISPGTGIDQPQHF
TRBJ1-4 TRBV7-9 - - TGTGCCAGCAGCCCCAGACAGAGGGAAAAACTGTTTTTT CASSPRQREKLFF
TRBJ2-7 TRBV7-9 TRBD1 - TGTGCCAGCAGCTCCTCCCAGTGGGACAGGGGGCCGGACGAGCAGTACTTC CASSSSQWDRGPDEQYF
TRBJ2-1 TRBV4-2 TRBD2 - TGTGCCAGCAGCCATACTGGGACTAGCGGGGGGGGGAATGAGCAGTTCTTC CASSHTGTSGGGNEQFF
TRBJ2-7 TRBV30 - - TGTGCCTGGACAGGGACCTACGAGCAGTACTTC CAWTGTYEQYF
TRBJ2-7 TRBV27 - - TGTGCCAGCAGTAGAAAGCCAAACGGGTACGAGCAGTACTTC CASSRKPNGYEQYF
TRBJ1-5 TRBV19 TRBD1 - TGTGCCAGTAGTACAAACAGGGGACAAACCAGCAATCAGCCCCAGCATTTT CASSTNRGQTSNQPQHF